The 21 T cell receptor beta chains below were found in one sample sequenced in a study of CD8+CD57+ T cells in acquired aplastic anemia. According to the study, genomic DNA was the template for TCR beta VDJ and CDR3 profiling. In TCRdb, the reads were re-called with MiXCR into one record per CDR3 protein. Here the sample spans 260,000 or so distinct CDR3 sequences, 82% being singletons. CD8+CD57+ cell expansion had been shown by flow cytometry in patients chosen for sequencing. Sequencing input: sorted CD4+, CD8+, or CD8+CD57+ T cells (not recorded which) from PBMCs. These receptors all come from a human donor with aplastic anemia.

The genes are TRBV7-2 and TRBJ2-1; the match to TRBD2 covers 11 bases. Trimming took 3 bases from V and 12 from J; bases not matched to a gene: 13. The CDR3 consists of 16 residues. Per the germline V gene, CDR1 is SGHTA and CDR2 is FQGNSA. The DNA for the CDR3 is TGTGCCAGCAGCTTTCAAAGTAGCGGGGGGGACGATGTGCAGTTCTTC. It codes for CASSFQSSGGDDVQFF.

Remarks on this clonotype: The CDR3 end shows no conserved phenylalanine or tryptophan, and so a read error is likely. The DNA is left out, because the CDR3 cannot be placed on it with certainty; the CDR3 is given as TCRdb lists it. The chain combines TRBV9 with TRBJ2-3; no DNA check was done on the table's D call, TRBD1. The germline gives CDR1 SGDLS, CDR2 YYNGEE. The CDR3 is 13 residues long, ends included. The CDR3 is CASSDGTAGNQPL.

Remarks on this clonotype: Its ends do not fully match the called genes, so a read error is possible. This chain links TRBV11-3 with TRBJ2-5, with D possibly being TRBD1 or TRBD2 (6 bases each). The CDR3 is 15 amino acids. Germline assignment: CDR1 SGHNT and CDR2 YENEEA. The CDR3 DNA is TGTGCCAGCAGCTTAGGGTCCAGCTCGGGGGCGACCGAGTACTTC. This sequence encodes CASSLGSSSGATEYF.

V gene TRBV9 combines with J gene TRBJ2-1, with 11 nucleotides matching TRBD2. There are 14 residues in the CDR3. Per germline, CDR1 SGDLS and CDR2 YYNGEE. With V trimmed by 8 bases and J by 16 bases, 17 bases remained unmatched. The CDR3 is CASSITSGGTYHFF. In nucleotides, the CDR3 is TGTGCCAGTAGTATCACTAGCGGGGGTACCTACCACTTCTTC.

The chain has TRBV20-1 and TRBJ1-4, with D perhaps TRBD1 (6 bases). This CDR3 spans 15 amino acids. The germline CDR1 and CDR2 sequences are DFQATT and SNEGSKA (reference sequence). The germline V and J ends were trimmed by 0 bases and 5 bases, with 13 bases remaining between them. This CDR3 is CSARDGDKDNEKLFF. CDR3 nucleotide sequence: TGCAGTGCTAGAGACGGGGACAAGGACAATGAAAAACTGTTTTTT.

J is TRBJ2-7 and V is TRBV7-9; 8 nucleotides agree with TRBD2. Germline trimming cut 4 bases from V and 4 bases from J; bases unmatched to any gene: 9. CDR3 length: 15 residues. Germline-derived CDR1 and CDR2 are SEHNR and FQNEAQ (reference sequence). CDR3 DNA sequence: TGTGCCAGCAGCTCCCGAGCGGGAGATTCTTACGAGCAGTACTTC. This translates into CASSSRAGDSYEQYF.

V and J are TRBV7-2 and TRBJ2-7, with unresolved D. This CDR3 region has 18 residues. Germline V gives CDR1 SGHTA, CDR2 FQGNSA. For the CDR3, the DNA is TGTGCCAGCAGCTTGAATCCAGGCGCCGCCGATGGCTCCAACGAGCAGTACGTC. This gives the protein CASSLNPGAADGSNEQYV.

V usage is TRBV7-3 and J usage is TRBJ2-7, with D maybe TRBD2 (6 bases). Germline values: CDR1 SGHTA, CDR2 FQGTGA. The CDR3 covers 15 residues. In DNA form, the CDR3 reads TGTGCCAGCAGCTTAGCGGGCGGGGCCGGTACGCAGCATTACGTC. Translating it yields CASSLAGGAGTQHYV.

The V call is TRBV7-8, the J call TRBJ1-1; D unclear. The V end was cut by 1 base, the J end by 13 bases, with 22 bases between. The length of the CDR3 is 15 residues. Germline assignment: CDR1 SGHVS and CDR2 FQNEAQ. The CDR3 loop is CASSLEGGGNTQDFF. CDR3 DNA: TGTGCCAGCAGCTTAGAGGGAGGTGGCAATACTCAGGATTTCTTT. The variable domain in full, with the rest retrieved from reference TRBV7-8 and TRBJ1-1, is GAGVSQSPRYKVAKRGQDVALRCDPISGHVSLFWYQQALGQGPEFLTYFQNEAQLDKSGLPSDRFFAERPEGSVSTLKIQRTQQEDSAVYLCASSLEGGGNTQDFFGQGTRLTVV.

Comments on this clonotype: At one boundary the junction diverges from the germline segment, which might be a read error. V usage is TRBV7-8 and J usage is TRBJ2-3; possibly TRBD1 for D (5 bases). The length of the CDR3 is 13 residues. Per germline, CDR1 SGHVS and CDR2 FQNEAQ. The DNA of the CDR3 is TGTGCCAGCAGCTTAGGGGGCACAGCCGAGACGCAGTTT. It specifies CASSLGGTAETQF.

This clonotype is a singleton in its sample. The chain links TRBV29-1 to TRBJ1-5; D unclear. The germline V gene encodes CDR1 SQVTM and CDR2 ANQGSEA. The CDR3 runs to 14 residues. The V end lost 7 bases, the J end lost 0 bases, and 13 bases lay between the germline ends. The CDR3 DNA follows: TGCAGCGCGGCGGAAAGTTATAGCAATCAGCCCCAGCATTTT. Translated, it gives CSAAESYSNQPQHF.

J is TRBJ2-7 and V is TRBV10-3; either TRBD1 or TRBD2 may fit D (6 bases each). Trimming took 9 bases from V and 7 from J, leaving 13 bases between them. This CDR3 is 11 amino acids long. The germline V gene encodes CDR1 ENHRY and CDR2 SYGVKD. CDR3 amino acids: CAILSGAEQYF. CDR3 coding DNA: TGTGCCATATTATCGGGGGCTGAGCAGTACTTC.

The chain carries TRBV7-9 and TRBJ1-6; 11 positions match TRBD1. CDR3 length equals 14 residues. Trimming removed 3 bases from V and 18 bases from J; junction bases left unmatched: 10. CDR1 SEHNR and CDR2 FQNEAQ come from the germline V gene (reference sequence). The CDR3 nucleotides are TGTGCCAGCAGCTTGGACAGGGGGCATTGGCGCCACCACTTT. Amino acid sequence: CASSLDRGHWRHHF.

In regard to this clonotype: A much larger clonotype is one base distant, so this may be a read error. The V call is TRBV2, the J call TRBJ2-3, with 7 nucleotides matching TRBD2. The CDR3 consists of 13 residues. Germline CDR1 is SNHLY and CDR2 is FYNNEI. Here the CDR3 DNA reads TGCAGCAGCGGGGACGGGGTCACAGATACGCAGTATTTT. This gives the protein CSSGDGVTDTQYF. Full variable domain (remainder filled in from reference TRBV2 and TRBJ2-3): EPEVTQTPSHQVTQMGQEVILRCVPISNHLYFYWYRQILGQKVEFLVSFYNNEISEKSEIFDDQFSVERPDGSNFTLKIRSTKLEDSAMYFCSSGDGVTDTQYFGPGTRLTVL.

Comment on this clonotype: The CDR3 end shows no conserved phenylalanine or tryptophan, and so a read error is likely. No DNA is shown, since the ends of the CDR3 on it are uncertain; the CDR3 is the one TCRdb lists. V usage is TRBV7-8 and J usage is TRBJ2-3; TRBD2, the D gene given by the table, was not confirmed from the DNA. Germline-derived CDR1 and CDR2 are SGHVS and FQNEAQ. Ends included, the CDR3 has 13 residues. The CDR3 sequence is CASGLAGSPAPQY.

The CDR3 DNA follows: TGTGCCAGCAGCTTACATCGGACATGGAACACTGAAGCTTTCTTT. Translating gives CASSLHRTWNTEAFF. This chain connects TRBV11-2 to TRBJ1-1; D possibly corresponds to TRBD1 (5 bases). The CDR3 is 15 amino acids. Per germline, CDR1 SGHAT and CDR2 FQNNGV. V lost 2 bases, J lost 1 base, and 11 bases lay in between.

The genes are TRBV7-8 and TRBJ2-3, with 7 nucleotides matching TRBD1. Germline CDR1 and CDR2: SGHVS and FQNEAQ. There are 16 residues in the CDR3. Trimming at V came to 3 bases and at J to 9 bases, leaving 15 bases not matched to a gene. This CDR3 reads CASSLERGGDTQTQYF. CDR3 nucleotide sequence: TGTGCCAGCAGCTTGGAGCGAGGGGGCGACACGCAGACGCAGTATTTT. Complete variable domain (other parts from reference TRBV7-8 and TRBJ2-3): GAGVSQSPRYKVAKRGQDVALRCDPISGHVSLFWYQQALGQGPEFLTYFQNEAQLDKSGLPSDRFFAERPEGSVSTLKIQRTQQEDSAVYLCASSLERGGDTQTQYFGPGTRLTVL.

As regards this clonotype: An end of the junction does not agree with germline; a read error may underlie this. This chain joins TRBV2 and TRBJ1-2; D not certain. CDR3 length equals 15 residues. Germline CDR1 is SNHLY and CDR2 is FYNNEI. The DNA of the CDR3 is TGTGCCAGCAGTGTGTCAGATAGCAATCAGCCCCAGCATTCCTTC. Translating gives CASSVSDSNQPQHSF. The entire variable domain, with the rest obtained from reference TRBV2 and TRBJ1-2, is as follows: EPEVTQTPSHQVTQMGQEVILRCVPISNHLYFYWYRQILGQKVEFLVSFYNNEISEKSEIFDDQFSVERPDGSNFTLKIRSTKLEDSAMYFCASSVSDSNQPQHSFGSGTRLTVV.

This clonotype was picked up a small number of times. J is TRBJ2-1 and V is TRBV10-3, with D perhaps TRBD1 or TRBD2 (6 bases each). The germline V and J ends were trimmed by 0 bases and 4 bases, with 13 bases remaining between them. CDR1 ENHRY and CDR2 SYGVKD come from the germline V gene. The CDR3 runs 16 residues. The CDR3 spells CAISESIGGTYNEQFF. In DNA, the CDR3 is TGTGCCATCAGTGAGTCGATAGGGGGGACTTACAATGAGCAGTTCTTC.

Details on this clonotype: The missing conserved phenylalanine or tryptophan at the end of this CDR3 makes a read error likely. The DNA is omitted, as the CDR3 cannot be located on it reliably, and the CDR3 follows TCRdb's listing. The rearrangement uses TRBV7-6 and TRBJ2-3. CDR1 is SGHVS, CDR2 FNYEAQ, per germline. Both ends counted, the CDR3 spans 12 residues. The CDR3 spells CASTLGWDTQCS.

To note about this clonotype: One end of the junction does not line up with germline, which may come from a read error. The rearrangement joins TRBV7-8 to TRBJ2-3; TRBD2 matches 8 bases. Germline-derived CDR1 and CDR2 are SGHVS and FQNEAQ. This CDR3 comprises 13 residues. The CDR3 DNA reads as TGTGCCAGCAGCTACGCGGGAGGAGCCGATACGCAGTTT. Its translation: CASSYAGGADTQF.